This note documents a single T cell receptor (beta chain) sequence. Antigen: not known. This sample is part of a study of memory CD4+ T cells and cytomegalovirus serostatus. Turning to the study itself: Healthy Belgian adult donors included under ten CMV-positive and more than 20 CMV-negative people.

Measured with immunoSEQ multiplex PCR; TCRdb has only the in-frame clones, and not every one. The repertoire consists of some 73,000 clones, with around 78% occurring once and the leading ten covering approximately 2.4%. There are 16 residues in the CDR3. V lost 2 bases to trimming and J lost 0 bases; unmatched junction nucleotides: 5. The sort gate was single viable CD3+CD4+CD8-CD45RO+ cells for memory CD4+ T cells. CD4+ T cells were isolated by positive magnetic selection. Study-wide findings and caveats: Suggested: most of the CMV-linked TCR signature lies in CD4+ memory cells. Each of 60 to 80 CMV-associated TCRbeta sequences occurred in one to five individuals.

The sequencing input was memory CD4+ T cells from blood. The chain employs TRBV5-3 and TRBJ1-2; 9 nucleotides match TRBD1. TRBV5-3 belongs to the ORF category, with a function that is uncertain. This receptor was obtained from an adult in good health and CMV-seropositive. The CDR3 loop reads CARSFWTGAPNYGYTF. CDR3 DNA: TGTGCCAGAAGCTTTTGGACAGGGGCTCCTAACTATGGCTACACCTTC.